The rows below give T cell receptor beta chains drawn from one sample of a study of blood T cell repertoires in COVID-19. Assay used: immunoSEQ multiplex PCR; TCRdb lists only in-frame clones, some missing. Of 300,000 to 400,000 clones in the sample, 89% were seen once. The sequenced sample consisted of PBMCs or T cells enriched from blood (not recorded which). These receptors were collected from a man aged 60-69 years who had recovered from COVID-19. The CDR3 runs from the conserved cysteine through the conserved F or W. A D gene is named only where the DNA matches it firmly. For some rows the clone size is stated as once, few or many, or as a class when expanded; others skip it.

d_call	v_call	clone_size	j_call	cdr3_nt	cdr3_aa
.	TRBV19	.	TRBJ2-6	TGTGCCAGTAGTGTCACCTGGGGCCCGAGGGGGGCCAACGTCCTGACTTTC	CASSVTWGPRGANVLTF
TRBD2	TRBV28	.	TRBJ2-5	TGTGCCAGCACCCCCACCCTCGGAGCGGGAGTTAGGGAGACCCAGTACTTC	CASTPTLGAGVRETQYF
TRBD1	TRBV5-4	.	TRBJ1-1	TGTGCCAGCAGCATCTGGACAGGGCGCCGAGACACTGAAGCTTTCTTT	CASSIWTGRRDTEAFF
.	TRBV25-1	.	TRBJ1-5	TGTGCCAGCTCTGGGGGGTCAGGCAACGATCAGCCCCAGCATTTT	CASSGGSGNDQPQHF
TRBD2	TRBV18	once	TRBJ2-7	TGTGCCAGCTCCCCTCCGGGACTAGCGGGTCCCTACGAGCAGTACTTC	CASSPPGLAGPYEQYF
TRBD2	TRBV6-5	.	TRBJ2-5	TGTGCCAGCAGTTATCGACTAGCGGGTCAAGAGACCCAGTACTTC	CASSYRLAGQETQYF
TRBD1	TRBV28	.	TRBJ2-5	TGTGCCAGCTTTACCACACAGGGGACGGGGGAGACCCAGTACTTC	CASFTTQGTGETQYF
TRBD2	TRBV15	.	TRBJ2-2	TGTGCCACCAGCAGAGAGGGACTAGCGGGACCGAACACCGGGGAGCTGTTTTTT	CATSREGLAGPNTGELFF
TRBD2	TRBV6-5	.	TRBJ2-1	TGTGCCAGCAGTCCGGTGCTAGCGGGGTCCGGGGAGCAGTTCTTC	CASSPVLAGSGEQFF
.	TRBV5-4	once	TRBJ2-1	TGTGCCAGCAGCCGCGGGACAGAGAATTACAATGAGCAGTTCTTC	CASSRGTENYNEQFF
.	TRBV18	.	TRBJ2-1	TGTGCCAGCTCATTCGCGACCGAGGGGTTCTTC	CASSFATEGFF
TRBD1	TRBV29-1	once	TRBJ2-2	TGCAGCGTTGAAGACCTAACGACAGGGGCCCCCACCGGGGAGCTGTTTTTT	CSVEDLTTGAPTGELFF
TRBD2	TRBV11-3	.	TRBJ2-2	TGTGCCAGCAGCTTAGTGGCTAGCGGGAGAACCGGGGAGCTGTTTTTT	CASSLVASGRTGELFF
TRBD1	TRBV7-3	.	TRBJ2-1	TGTGCCAGCAGCTCAATCGGGACAGGGAACAATGAGCAGTTCTTC	CASSSIGTGNNEQFF
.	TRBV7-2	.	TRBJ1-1	TGTGCCAGCAGCTTAGAGGGGACAAGAGTGAACACTGAAGCTTTCTTT	CASSLEGTRVNTEAFF
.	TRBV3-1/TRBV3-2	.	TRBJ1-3	TGTGCCAGCAGCCAGAGGGAGCTCTCTGGAAACACCATATATTTT	CASSQRELSGNTIYF
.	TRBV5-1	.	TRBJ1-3	TGCGCCAGCAGCTTGGCACTGCGAGGGGGATTGTCTGGAAACACCATATATTTT	CASSLALRGGLSGNTIYF
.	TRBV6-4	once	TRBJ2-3	TGTGCCAGCAGTGACTTCCCTTGGGCCAAAGATACGCAGTATTTT	CASSDFPWAKDTQYF
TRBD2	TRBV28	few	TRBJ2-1	TGTGCCAGCGGTTTAGCGGGAGTCGTTTATGAGCAGTTCTTC	CASGLAGVVYEQFF
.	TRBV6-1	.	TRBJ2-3	TGTGCCAGCAGTGACCAGGATCCGGGAACGACAGATACGCAGTATTTT	CASSDQDPGTTDTQYF
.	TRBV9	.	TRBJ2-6	TGTGCCAGCGGGACTTCTTTTGGGGCCAACGTCCTGACTTTC	CASGTSFGANVLTF
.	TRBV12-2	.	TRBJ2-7	TGTGCAAGTCGCTTAGAGGAACGACTGGAGCGGGGCTCCTACGAGCAGTACTTC	CASRLEERLERGSYEQYF
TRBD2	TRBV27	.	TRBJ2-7	TGTGCCAGCAGTTTTTCTAGCGGGAGGTCCCCGGAGCAGTACTTC	CASSFSSGRSPEQYF
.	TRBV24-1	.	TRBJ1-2	TGTGCCACCAGTGACCTCTCAGGTGGCTACACCTTC	CATSDLSGGYTF
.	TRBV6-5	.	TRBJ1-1	TGTGCCAGCAGTTACTCGTTTCGTATGAACACTGAAGCTTTCTTT	CASSYSFRMNTEAFF
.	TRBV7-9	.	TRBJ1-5	TGTGCCAGCAGCGGGCTAGGGGGAGGCAATCAGCCCCAGCATTTT	CASSGLGGGNQPQHF
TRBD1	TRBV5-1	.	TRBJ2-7	TGCGCCAGCAGCGAAAAGGGACAGCCAGGGTCCGGAGGCGAGCAGTACTTC	CASSEKGQPGSGGEQYF
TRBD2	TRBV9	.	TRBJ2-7	TGTGCCAGCAGCGTAGAGGGTAGCGGGAGGGCCTACGAGCAGTACTTC	CASSVEGSGRAYEQYF
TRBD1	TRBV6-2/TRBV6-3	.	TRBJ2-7	TGTGCCAGCAGTTACCAGGGGGCAGGCTACGAGCAGTACTTC	CASSYQGAGYEQYF
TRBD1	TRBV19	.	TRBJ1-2	TGTGCCAGTAGGCACACGACAGGGGTTGACTATGGCTACACCTTC	CASRHTTGVDYGYTF
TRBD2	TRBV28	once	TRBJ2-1	TGTGCCAGCAGCAGCGGGAGCTCCTACAATGAGCAGTTCTTC	CASSSGSSYNEQFF
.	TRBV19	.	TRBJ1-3	TGTGCCAGTAGTATCCCTGCGGGATCTGGAAACACCATATATTTT	CASSIPAGSGNTIYF
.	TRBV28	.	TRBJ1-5	TGTGCCAGCAGAGCGGTAGGTCAGCCCCAGCATTTT	CASRAVGQPQHF
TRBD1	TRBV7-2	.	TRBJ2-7	TGTGCCAGCAGCGCCGGGACAGGACTCTACGAGCAGTACTTC	CASSAGTGLYEQYF
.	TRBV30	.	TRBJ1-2	TGTGCCTGGGGCTCCGGGACTTCCTATGGCTACACCTTC	CAWGSGTSYGYTF
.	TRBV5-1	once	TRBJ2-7	TGCGCCAGCAGCTTCGCAGGGGTAGTCTACGAGCAGTACTTC	CASSFAGVVYEQYF
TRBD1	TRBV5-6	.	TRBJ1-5	TGTGCCAGCAGCTCCGACAGGGGGTTTACCATTAATCAGCCCCAGCATTTT	CASSSDRGFTINQPQHF
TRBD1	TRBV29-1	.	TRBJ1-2	TGCAGCGTTGAGGGGCAGGGGGCCCTGGGCTACACCTTC	CSVEGQGALGYTF
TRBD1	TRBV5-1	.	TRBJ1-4	TGCGCCAGCAGCCCGGGACTCATTACAGGGGAACTGTTTTTT	CASSPGLITGELFF
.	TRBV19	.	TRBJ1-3	TGTGCCAGTAGTACCCGAAGAACACAGGGATTATCTGGAAACACCATATATTTT	CASSTRRTQGLSGNTIYF
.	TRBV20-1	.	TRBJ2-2	TGCAGTGCTAGTTCCCGGGCGGGCAGAGGACCCGGGGAGCTGTTTTTT	CSASSRAGRGPGELFF
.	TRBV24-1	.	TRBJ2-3	TGTGCCACCAGTTTGGGAGTTGGCGGAGATACGCAGTATTTT	CATSLGVGGDTQYF
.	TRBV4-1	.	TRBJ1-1	TGCGCCAGCAGCCAAGCGGGCAGGGGAGCAACTGAAGCTTTCTTT	CASSQAGRGATEAFF
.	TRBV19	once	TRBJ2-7	TGTGCCAGTAGTCCAGAGGGATATATTTACGAGCAGTACTTC	CASSPEGYIYEQYF
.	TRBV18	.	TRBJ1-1	TGTGCCAGCTCACCCGCGGGTCAAGTGGGCACTGAAGCTTTCTTT	CASSPAGQVGTEAFF
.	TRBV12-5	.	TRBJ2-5	TGTGCTAGTGCCAAAACAGGGTCAGAGACCCAGTACTTC	CASAKTGSETQYF
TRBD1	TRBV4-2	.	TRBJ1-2	TGTGCCAGCAGCCAAGCGATAAACAGGGGGCAGAGCTATGGCTACACCTTC	CASSQAINRGQSYGYTF
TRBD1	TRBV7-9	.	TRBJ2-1	TGTGCCAGCAGACAAACCGGGACAGGGGGGAAAAGCTCCTACAATGAGCAGTTCTTC	CASRQTGTGGKSSYNEQFF
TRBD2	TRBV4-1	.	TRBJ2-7	TGCGCCAGCAGCCCGGGACTAGCACCCTACGAGCAGTACTTC	CASSPGLAPYEQYF
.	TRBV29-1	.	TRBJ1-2	TGCAGCACTCGGGAGGGCTACACCTTC	CSTREGYTF
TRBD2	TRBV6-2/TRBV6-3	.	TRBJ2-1	TGTGCCAGCAGCCCCCTCCTACTAGCGGAGCCCTACAATGAGCAGTTCTTC	CASSPLLLAEPYNEQFF
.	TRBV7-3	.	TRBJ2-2	TGTGCCAGCAGCCAGACGAACACCGGGGAGCTGTTTTTT	CASSQTNTGELFF
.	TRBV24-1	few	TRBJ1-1	TGTGCCACCAGTGAAACAGGGAACACTGAAGCTTTCTTT	CATSETGNTEAFF
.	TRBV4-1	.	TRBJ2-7	TGCGCCAGCAGCCCTTTTGCGGCCTACGAGCAGTACTTC	CASSPFAAYEQYF
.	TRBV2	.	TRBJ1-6	TGTGCCAGCAGGACAGCGCTAAATTCACCCCTCCACTTT	CASRTALNSPLHF
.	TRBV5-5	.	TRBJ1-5	TGTGCCAGCAGCTTGGTACTACTTGATTCTTGGTATCAGCCCCAGCATTTT	CASSLVLLDSWYQPQHF
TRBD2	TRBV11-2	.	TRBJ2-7	TGTGCCAGCAGCTTAGCGGCGGGGGGAACAGGGGAGCAGTACTTC	CASSLAAGGTGEQYF
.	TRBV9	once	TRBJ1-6	TGTGCCAGCAGCGTAGGAGGGTTAGGCTCACCCCTCCACTTT	CASSVGGLGSPLHF
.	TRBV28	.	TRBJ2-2	TGTGCCAGCAGTGTGGACAAGATCACCGGGGAGCTGTTTTTT	CASSVDKITGELFF
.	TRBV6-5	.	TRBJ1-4	TGTGCCAGCAAACAGGGAACTAATGAAAAACTGTTTTTT	CASKQGTNEKLFF